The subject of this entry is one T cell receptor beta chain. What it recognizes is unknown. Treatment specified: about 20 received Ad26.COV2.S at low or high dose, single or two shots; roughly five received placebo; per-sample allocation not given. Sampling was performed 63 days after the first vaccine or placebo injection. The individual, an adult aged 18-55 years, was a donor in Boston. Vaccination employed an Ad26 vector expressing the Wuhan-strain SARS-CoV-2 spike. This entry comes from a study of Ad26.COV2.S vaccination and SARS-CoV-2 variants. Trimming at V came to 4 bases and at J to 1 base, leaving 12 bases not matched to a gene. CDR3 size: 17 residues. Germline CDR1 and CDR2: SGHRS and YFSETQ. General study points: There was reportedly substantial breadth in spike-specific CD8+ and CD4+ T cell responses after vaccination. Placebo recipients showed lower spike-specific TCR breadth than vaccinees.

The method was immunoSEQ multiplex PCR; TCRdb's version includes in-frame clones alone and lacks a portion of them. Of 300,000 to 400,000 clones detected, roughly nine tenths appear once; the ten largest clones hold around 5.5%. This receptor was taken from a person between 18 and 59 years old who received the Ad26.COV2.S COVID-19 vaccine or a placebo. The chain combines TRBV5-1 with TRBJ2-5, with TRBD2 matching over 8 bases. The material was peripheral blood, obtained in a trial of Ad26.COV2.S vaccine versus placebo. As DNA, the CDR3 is TGCGCCAGCAGCCTAGGACTAGCCGCCTTCCCCCAAGAGACCCAGTACTTC. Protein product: CASSLGLAAFPQETQYF.